This TCR beta chain is drawn from a study of regulatory T cells in long-lasting Graves disease. Study context: Over-5-year antithyroid drug use with positive TSH receptor antibodies defined persistent Graves' disease in the study.

The sample's time point: persistent/refractory GD, antithyroid drugs over 5 years with positive TRAb. The TCR library was made from RNA that had been extracted from PBMCs in TRIzol. This clonotype was counted a few times. According to the study, TCR beta libraries were built with iRepertoire HTBI primers and CDR3-region Arm-PCR. TCRdb passed the multiplex PCR reads through MiXCR, listing each CDR3 protein once. The sample includes hundreds of thousands of distinct CDR3 sequences, 21% of them seen just once. Germline CDR1 DFQATT, CDR2 SNEGSKA (reference sequence). V was shortened by 1 base and J by 0 bases, with 15 bases between the two germline ends. The CDR3 has 16 residues.

Sequencing was performed on peripheral blood mononuclear cells (PBMCs), taken when the disease was refractory, from a patient treated with antithyroid drugs. The rearrangement joins TRBV20-1 to TRBJ2-5; possibly TRBD1 for D (5 bases). This receptor was identified in a female donor with Graves disease. CDR3 sequence reads: CSARGWRQINQETQYF. DNA of the CDR3: TGCAGTGCTAGAGGGTGGCGACAGATAAACCAAGAGACCCAGTACTTC.